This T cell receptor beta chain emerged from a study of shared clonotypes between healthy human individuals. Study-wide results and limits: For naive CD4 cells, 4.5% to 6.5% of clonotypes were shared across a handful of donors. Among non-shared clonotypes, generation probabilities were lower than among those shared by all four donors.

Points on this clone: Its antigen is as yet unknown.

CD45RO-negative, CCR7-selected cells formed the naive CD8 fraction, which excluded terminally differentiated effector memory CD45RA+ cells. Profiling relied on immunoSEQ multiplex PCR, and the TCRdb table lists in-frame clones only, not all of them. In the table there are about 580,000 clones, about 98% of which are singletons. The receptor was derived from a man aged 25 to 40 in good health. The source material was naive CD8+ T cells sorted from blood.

Here the CDR3 DNA reads TGTGCCACCAGCAGAGATCCCGGTCCCACAGATACGCAGTATTTT. It specifies CATSRDPGPTDTQYF. The genes are TRBV15 and TRBJ2-3; the D is unclear. Trimming left V 0 bases short and J 2 bases short, with 9 bases between. The CDR3 sequence is 15 residues long. The V gene's germline CDR1 is LNHNV and CDR2 YYDKDF (reference sequence).